These T cell receptor beta chains were read from a single sample in a study of blood T cell repertoires in COVID-19. The protocol was immunoSEQ multiplex PCR, while the TCRdb copy is restricted to in-frame clones and leaves out a portion. This sample carries approximately 300,000 clones, roughly 86% of them seen once, and the ten largest clones take about 2.7%. Sequenced sample: PBMCs or T cells enriched from blood (not recorded which). Receptors were obtained from a woman younger than 35 who had recovered from COVID-19. CDR3s leave out the opening cysteine and the closing phenylalanine or tryptophan.

J gene: TRBJ2-2
V gene: TRBV11-3
CDR3 protein: ASSSWSGGDSEGGELF

J gene: TRBJ2-5
V gene: TRBV12-3/TRBV12-4
CDR3 protein: ASSLPGEETQY

J gene: TRBJ2-7
V gene: TRBV6-2/TRBV6-3
CDR3 protein: ASSTGWEQY

J gene: TRBJ1-6
V gene: TRBV7-2
CDR3 protein: ASSSSTGVNSPLH

J gene: TRBJ2-5
V gene: TRBV5-4
CDR3 protein: ASSPYRTQAGETQY

J gene: TRBJ2-4
V gene: TRBV29-1
CDR3 protein: SVAAVRLGAKNIQY

J gene: TRBJ2-5
V gene: TRBV5-4
CDR3 protein: ASSLGFPGQETQY

J gene: TRBJ1-2
V gene: TRBV5-1
CDR3 protein: ASREGNGQYGYT

J gene: TRBJ2-5
V gene: TRBV9
CDR3 protein: ASSPQREGVVGPETQY

J gene: TRBJ1-5
V gene: TRBV12-3/TRBV12-4
CDR3 protein: ASSADQPQH

J gene: TRBJ2-2
V gene: TRBV13
CDR3 protein: ASSSLSQHRGRFTGELF

J gene: TRBJ2-1
V gene: TRBV19
CDR3 protein: ASTYGGNNEQF

J gene: TRBJ2-3
V gene: TRBV5-5
CDR3 protein: ASSLGASFLADTQY

J gene: TRBJ2-7
V gene: TRBV28
CDR3 protein: ASSLSGGEVLGGQY

J gene: TRBJ2-1
V gene: TRBV19
CDR3 protein: ASKRESYNEQF

J gene: TRBJ1-1
V gene: TRBV5-1
CDR3 protein: ASSSDTVVYNTEAF

J gene: TRBJ1-6
V gene: TRBV28
CDR3 protein: ASTAAYNSPLH

J gene: TRBJ2-1
V gene: TRBV5-1
CDR3 protein: ASSWTGVQREGRYNEQF

J gene: TRBJ2-7
V gene: TRBV19
CDR3 protein: ASSTTGERSYEQY

J gene: TRBJ1-2
V gene: TRBV24-1
CDR3 protein: ATSDQEFYGYT

J gene: TRBJ2-7
V gene: TRBV9
CDR3 protein: ASSPPSGTGAREQY

J gene: TRBJ2-3
V gene: TRBV29-1
CDR3 protein: SVAGPASTDTQY

J gene: TRBJ1-1
V gene: TRBV5-4
CDR3 protein: ASSLAQSSTEAF

J gene: TRBJ1-2
V gene: TRBV12-3/TRBV12-4
CDR3 protein: ASADSSYGYT

J gene: TRBJ2-7
V gene: TRBV6-6
CDR3 protein: ASSSRTSGNEQY

J gene: TRBJ2-7
V gene: TRBV20-1
CDR3 protein: SASSGSSYEQY

J gene: TRBJ1-4
V gene: TRBV28
CDR3 protein: ASSGAEARDKEKLF

J gene: TRBJ1-1
V gene: TRBV9
CDR3 protein: ASSVSLSNTEAF

J gene: TRBJ1-2
V gene: TRBV25-1
CDR3 protein: ASSEEGNYGYT

J gene: TRBJ1-4
V gene: TRBV30
CDR3 protein: AWSVGGNEKLF

J gene: TRBJ2-7
V gene: TRBV7-9
CDR3 protein: ASSLGAGLAGYEQY

J gene: TRBJ2-2
V gene: TRBV6-2/TRBV6-3
CDR3 protein: ASSSLGSGGAGELF

J gene: TRBJ1-1
V gene: TRBV7-3
CDR3 protein: ASSSGTGWSEAF